This TCR beta chain comes out of a study of regulatory T cells in long-lasting Graves disease. Overall study results and limits: TRBV28, TRBJ1-2 and TRBJ2-5 were segments that persistent disease favored.

Building of the TCR beta libraries involved iRepertoire HTBI primers and Arm-PCR of CDR3 regions. The authors' processing: Among the samples, 50 to 80 TRBV and 12 to 15 TRBJ segments were identified. Using its own MiXCR run on the multiplex PCR reads, TCRdb lists one record per CDR3 protein. TCRdb's processing, not the study's, gives the V and J calls here. Counted here are about 660,000 distinct CDR3 sequences, 25% to 35% occurring once; the ten biggest clones make up 42%. This clonotype was picked up a small number of times. Its antigen is still unknown. Germline V gene data show CDR1 as MNHEY and CDR2 as SVGAGI. The CDR3 is 11 amino acids. Trimming removed 2 bases at V and 11 bases at J, with 9 bases between. Noted time point: persistent/refractory GD, antithyroid drugs over 5 years with positive TRAb. Construction of the TCR library relied on RNA isolated from PBMCs. EDTA tubes were used for drawing approximately 8.4 milliliters of peripheral blood.

The V and J genes are TRBV6-5 and TRBJ1-1; the D is unclear. This material consisted of peripheral blood mononuclear cells (PBMCs), taken when the disease was refractory, from a patient treated with antithyroid drugs. The receptor comes from a female donor with Graves disease. The CDR3 reads CASSYTVFAFF. Written as DNA, the CDR3 is TGTGCCAGCAGTTACACGGTGTTTGCTTTCTTT.